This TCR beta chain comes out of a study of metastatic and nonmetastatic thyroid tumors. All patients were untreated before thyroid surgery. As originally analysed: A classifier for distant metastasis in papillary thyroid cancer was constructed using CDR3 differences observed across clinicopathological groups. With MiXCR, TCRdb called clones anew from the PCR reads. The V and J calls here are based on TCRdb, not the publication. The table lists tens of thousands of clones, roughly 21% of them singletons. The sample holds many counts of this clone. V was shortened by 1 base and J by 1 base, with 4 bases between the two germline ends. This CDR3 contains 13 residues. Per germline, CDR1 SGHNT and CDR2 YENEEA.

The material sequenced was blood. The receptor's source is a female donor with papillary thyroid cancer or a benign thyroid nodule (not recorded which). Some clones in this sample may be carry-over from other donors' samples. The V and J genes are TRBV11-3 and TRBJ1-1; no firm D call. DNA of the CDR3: TGTGCCAGCAGCTTAGTCGCGAACACTGAAGCTTTCTTT. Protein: CASSLVANTEAFF.